Following are 17 T cell receptor beta chains from one sample sequenced in a study of T cell repertoires in cytomegalovirus infection. TCRdb re-derived calls from the reads in MiXCR, one entry per CDR3 protein. The sample carries 180,000 or so distinct CDR3 sequences, approximately 18% recorded once. Material for sequencing was CD8+ T cells from PBMCs. Receptor source: a human donor in good health (CMV status not recorded). Some clones in this sample may be carry-over from other donors' samples.

This clonotype was counted ten times or more. J is TRBJ2-3 and V is TRBV7-2; 7 bases align to TRBD1. The CDR3 runs 15 residues. V lost 7 bases to trimming and J lost 2 bases; unmatched junction nucleotides: 9. Germline V gene lookup returns CDR1 SGHTA and CDR2 FQGNSA. CDR3 amino acids: CASNYRDRSTDTQYF. For the CDR3, the DNA is TGTGCCAGCAACTATCGGGACAGATCCACAGATACGCAGTATTTT.

This clonotype was found a few times. V and J are TRBV7-9 and TRBJ1-1, with TRBD1 identical over 7 bases. V was pared by 1 base and J by 0 bases, with 8 bases of the junction left unmatched. Germline CDR1 and CDR2: SEHNR and FQNEAQ (reference sequence). The CDR3 runs 17 residues. The DNA of the CDR3 is TGTGCCAGCAGCTTAGGCCCGACAGGGAGGGTGAACACTGAAGCTTTCTTT. This encodes CASSLGPTGRVNTEAFF.

The table lists this clonotype with a few counts. The chain uses TRBV27 and TRBJ2-1; unclear D gene. The germline gives CDR1 MNHEY, CDR2 SMNVEV (reference sequence). Between the trimmed V and J ends, which lost 3 bases and 7 bases, there was a span of 4 bases. The CDR3 is 11 residues long. The CDR3 DNA reads as TGTGCCAGCAGTTTTTGGAATGAGCAGTTCTTC. Translated: CASSFWNEQFF.

The chain recombines TRBV7-3 with TRBJ2-1; D not certain. V dropped 5 bases and J dropped 2 bases, with 13 bases sitting between them. CDR3 length: 15 amino acids. Germline V gives CDR1 SGHTA, CDR2 FQGTGA. CDR3 sequence reads: CASSPFSGPYNEQFF. As DNA, the CDR3 is TGTGCCAGCAGCCCCTTTTCCGGGCCCTACAATGAGCAGTTCTTC.

V is TRBV7-2 and J is TRBJ1-1; 8 bases fit TRBD1. The CDR3 has 16 amino acids. Germline-derived CDR1 and CDR2 are SGHTA and FQGNSA. Losses at the gene ends were 5 bases for V and 5 bases for J; bases not matched to a gene: 13. The CDR3 nucleotides read TGTGCCAGCAGCCGGGACAGGTTAGACCAAAGGACTGAAGCTTTCTTT. It codes for CASSRDRLDQRTEAFF. Full variable domain (outside the CDR3, taken from reference TRBV7-2 and TRBJ1-1): GAGVSQSPSNKVTEKGKDVELRCDPISGHTALYWYRQSLGQGLEFLIYFQGNSAPDKSGLPSDRFSAERTGGSVSTLTIQRTQQEDSAVYLCASSRDRLDQRTEAFFGQGTRLTVV.

The rearrangement uses TRBV27 and TRBJ2-7; the match to TRBD1 covers 9 bases. V was clipped by 9 bases and J by 3 bases; unmatched bases: 9. Germline V CDR1 and CDR2: MNHEY, SMNVEV (reference sequence). The CDR3 loop spans 14 amino acids. CDR3 nucleotide sequence: TGTGCCAGTTCGACCGGGACAGGGATCTACGAGCAGTACTTC. This gives the protein CASSTGTGIYEQYF.

The chain joins TRBV6-6 to TRBJ1-4; D remains unclear. The CDR3 is 14 residues long. Germline V gene sequence: CDR1 MNHNY, CDR2 SVGAGI (reference sequence). V lost 1 base and J lost 3, with 6 bases in between. The chain's CDR3 is CASSYWAANEKLFF. CDR3 DNA sequence: TGTGCCAGCAGTTACTGGGCGGCTAATGAAAAACTGTTTTTT.

The chain carries TRBV20-1 and TRBJ1-2; D uncertain. CDR3 size: 17 residues. Trimming left V 3 bases short and J 3 bases short, with 23 bases between. Germline-derived CDR1 and CDR2 are DFQATT and SNEGSKA (reference sequence). In nucleotides, the CDR3 is TGCAGTGCTAGGGACCTCCGATCCCACAGAGCGGACTATGGCTACACCTTC. Residues: CSARDLRSHRADYGYTF.

This chain joins TRBV6-6 and TRBJ2-2, with D perhaps matching TRBD2 (7 bases). The V end was cut by 0 bases, the J end by 4 bases, with 15 bases between. The CDR3 is 17 amino acids. Looked up from germline, CDR1 is MNHNY and CDR2 is SVGAGI (reference sequence). The CDR3 sequence is CASSYSNPAGATGELFF. In nucleotides, the CDR3 is TGTGCCAGCAGTTACTCGAACCCGGCGGGGGCCACCGGGGAGCTGTTTTTT.

Many counts were recorded for this clonotype. The rearrangement joins TRBV7-3 to TRBJ2-2; 7 bases agree with TRBD1. This CDR3 is 17 amino acids long. Germline V CDR1 and CDR2: SGHTA, FQGTGA. After removal of 4 bases from V and 6 bases from J, the junction contained 14 bases not matched to a gene. CDR3 sequence: CASSSTGAREWSGELFF. For the CDR3, the DNA is TGTGCCAGCAGCTCAACAGGGGCCCGTGAGTGGTCCGGGGAGCTGTTTTTT.

The chain links TRBV14 to TRBJ1-3; D is possibly TRBD1 (6 bases). V was cut by 0 bases and J by 5 bases, with 14 bases left in between. Germline lookup yields CDR1 SGHDN and CDR2 FVKESK. CDR3 length: 16 amino acids. This CDR3 reads CASSQDSGVRRNTIYF. DNA for the CDR3: TGTGCCAGCAGCCAAGATTCAGGGGTTCGGCGAAACACCATATATTTT.

This clonotype was seen a few times. The rearrangement links TRBV5-6 to TRBJ2-7; D possibly corresponds to TRBD1 (5 bases). The CDR3 consists of 15 residues. Trimming removed 4 bases at V and 3 bases at J, with 17 bases between. Germline V gene lookup returns CDR1 SGHDT and CDR2 YYEEEE. The CDR3 sequence is CASSGAVGAVYEQYF. CDR3 sequence (DNA): TGTGCCAGCAGCGGCGCGGTAGGGGCTGTCTACGAGCAGTACTTC.

The CDR3 DNA is TGCAGTGCTAGAGAGTTAAGTTCCTCCGGGGCCAACGTCCTGACTTTC. Its translation is CSARELSSSGANVLTF. J is TRBJ2-6 and V is TRBV20-1; D is undetermined. Germline CDR1 is DFQATT and CDR2 is SNEGSKA (reference sequence). Trimming removed 0 bases at V and 4 bases at J, with 13 bases between. This CDR3 spans 16 amino acids.

The CDR3 spells CASSEGHLLSNTGELFF. The CDR3 DNA reads TGTGCCAGCAGTGAGGGACACTTGCTGTCGAACACCGGGGAGCTGTTTTTT. This chain uses TRBV2 with TRBJ2-2, with D possibly TRBD1 on 6 matching bases. Between the trimmed V and J ends, which lost 3 bases and 0 bases, there was a span of 14 bases. This CDR3 is built from 17 residues. From germline, CDR1 is SNHLY and CDR2 FYNNEI.

This clonotype occurred a few times. CDR3 bases: TGTGCCAGCAGCTTAGACAGCACAGATACGCAGTATTTT. It codes for CASSLDSTDTQYF. The rearrangement uses TRBV7-4 and TRBJ2-3; D is uncertain. The germline CDR1 and CDR2 sequences are SGHVT and SQSDAQ. This CDR3 spans 13 amino acids. Between the trimmed V and J ends, which lost 1 base and 0 bases, there was a span of 2 bases.

Only a few counts were recorded for this clonotype. The V and J genes are TRBV11-2 and TRBJ2-5; D may be TRBD2 (5 bases). Trimming cost V 5 bases and J 4 bases, with 17 bases left between them. Germline lookup yields CDR1 SGHAT and CDR2 FQNNGV. This CDR3 contains 15 residues. This CDR3 is CASSPEDREGETQYF. DNA of the CDR3: TGTGCCAGCAGCCCGGAGGACCGGGAAGGAGAGACCCAGTACTTC.

This clonotype was seen ten or more times. The J gene is TRBJ2-1, the V gene TRBV7-8; TRBD1 aligns across 9 bases. Losses at the gene ends were 5 bases for V and 0 bases for J; bases not matched to a gene: 8. CDR1 is SGHVS and CDR2 is FQNEAQ in the germline V gene. The CDR3 consists of 17 residues. CDR3 nucleotides: TGTGCCAGCAGCCCGCGGACAGGGGTGAGCTCCTACAATGAGCAGTTCTTC. Translating gives CASSPRTGVSSYNEQFF.